This passage covers 15 T cell receptor beta chains from one sample sequenced in a study of blood T cell repertoires in COVID-19. TCRdb's table, derived via immunoSEQ multiplex PCR, lists solely in-frame clones and lacks some. This sample has about 200,000 clones, with approximately 88% found just once. The material sequenced was peripheral blood. The receptors shown here come from a man aged 35-49 years with acute or convalescent COVID-19.

V usage is TRBV10-3 and J usage is TRBJ2-7; 8 bases map to TRBD1. CDR3 size: 14 residues. Germline V CDR1 and CDR2: ENHRY, SYGVKD. The V gene end was trimmed by 6 bases and the J gene end by 7 bases; junction bases not matched to a gene: 11. CDR3 DNA: TGTGCCATCAGGGGCGGGACAGGAGGGGAGGAGCAGTACTTC. It codes for CAIRGGTGGEEQYF.

The chain employs TRBV19 and TRBJ1-2, with TRBD1 matching 7 bases. CDR3 length: 16 residues. J gave up 0 bases and V 1 base, and 5 bases lay outside the gene matches. The germline CDR1 and CDR2 sequences are LNHDA and SQIVND (reference sequence). The CDR3 DNA follows: TGTGCCAGTAGTATAGGACAGGGTAATTCTAACTATGGCTACACCTTC. Translation: CASSIGQGNSNYGYTF.

This clone was seen more than once but under ten times. The genes are TRBV3-1 (or the pseudogene TRBV3-2) and TRBJ1-6; 7 bases agree with TRBD1. V trimming: 7 bases; J trimming: 9 bases; junction bases outside the gene matches: 9. The CDR3 covers 14 residues. CDR1 LGHDT and CDR2 YNNKEL come from the germline V gene (reference sequence). In DNA, the CDR3 is TGTGCCAGCACCGAAGACAGGGCTGGTTCACCCCTCCACTTT. Protein product: CASTEDRAGSPLHF.

This chain uses TRBV5-4 with TRBJ1-3; 9 nucleotides align to TRBD1. The CDR3 sequence is 16 residues long. The J segment lost 0 bases and the V segment lost 4 bases, leaving 5 bases of the junction unmatched. The V gene's germline CDR1 is SGHNT and CDR2 YYREEE (reference sequence). CDR3 in DNA: TGTGCCAGCAGCACCGGGACAGGGATCTCTGGAAACACCATATATTTT. Its translation: CASSTGTGISGNTIYF.

The V gene is TRBV6-6, the J gene TRBJ2-2, with 7 bases matching TRBD1. The CDR3 sequence is 13 residues long. The germline gives CDR1 MNHNY, CDR2 SVGAGI (reference sequence). J gave up 4 bases and V 6 bases, and 2 bases lay outside the gene matches. CDR3 amino acids: CASRQGSTGELFF. DNA of the CDR3: TGTGCCAGCAGACAGGGGAGCACCGGGGAGCTGTTTTTT.

This rearrangement joins TRBV11-2 to TRBJ2-7; D is unresolved. The V and J ends lost 1 base and 7 bases respectively, with 11 bases between them. CDR3 length equals 13 residues. Germline V CDR1 and CDR2: SGHAT, FQNNGV. In DNA form, the CDR3 reads TGTGCCAGCAGCTTAGGATGGTACATGGAGCAGTACTTC. It translates to CASSLGWYMEQYF.

The chain links TRBV12-3 or TRBV12-4 to TRBJ1-5; D gene unclear. The CDR3 has 13 amino acids. The V end was cut by 5 bases, the J end by 4 bases, with 9 bases between. Written as DNA, the CDR3 is TGTGCCAGCAGTCTCCAGTCGAATCAGCCCCAGCATTTT. As protein: CASSLQSNQPQHF.

The rearrangement joins TRBV5-6 to TRBJ2-3, with D tentatively TRBD2 (6 bases). V was shortened by 0 bases and J by 0 bases, with 11 bases between the two germline ends. Germline V gene lookup returns CDR1 SGHDT and CDR2 YYEEEE. The CDR3 has 16 residues. The CDR3 here is CASSLGAGISTDTQYF. In DNA, the CDR3 is TGTGCCAGCAGCTTGGGGGCGGGAATCAGCACAGATACGCAGTATTTT.

The chain joins TRBV5-1 to TRBJ2-5; perhaps TRBD2 as D (5 bases). The V end was cut by 0 bases, the J end by 4 bases, with 10 bases between. In germline, CDR1 is SGHRS, CDR2 YFSETQ. The CDR3 is 14 amino acids. The CDR3 sequence: CASSLAMAGETQYF. In DNA, the CDR3 is TGCGCCAGCAGCTTGGCGATGGCGGGAGAGACCCAGTACTTC.

This clone was seen just once. The chain employs TRBV25-1 and TRBJ2-5; the D gene is possibly TRBD2 (6 bases). Germline lookup yields CDR1 MGHDK and CDR2 SYGVNS. CDR3 size: 15 residues. With 8 bases removed from V and 3 bases from J, the gap between germline ends came to 19 bases. The CDR3 DNA is TGTGCCAGCGGTAATGTTGGGACTGGTAAAGAGACCCAGTACTTC. This codes for CASGNVGTGKETQYF. The full variable domain, completed using reference TRBV25-1 and TRBJ2-5, is EADIYQTPRYLVIGTGKKITLECSQTMGHDKMYWYQQDPGMELHLIHYSYGVNSTEKGDLSSESTVSRIRTEHFPLTLESARPSHTSQYLCASGNVGTGKETQYFGPGTRLLVL.

Concerning this clone: The germline gene is not matched at one end of the junction; a read error may be the cause. The chain combines TRBV5-1 with TRBJ2-7; 9 bases are shared with TRBD2. The CDR3 length is 15 residues. Germline V lookup: CDR1 SGHRS, CDR2 YFSETQ. The CDR3 here is CARSPRGGDLGEQYF. The CDR3 DNA follows: TGCGCCCGCAGCCCGCGCGGGGGGGACCTGGGGGAGCAGTACTTC.

A single count supports this clone. The chain combines TRBV27 with TRBJ1-2, with 9 bases lining up with TRBD1. This CDR3 is built from 14 residues. Germline V CDR1 and CDR2: MNHEY, SMNVEV (reference sequence). V was pared by 5 bases and J by 4 bases, with 5 bases of the junction left unmatched. The CDR3 DNA reads TGTGCCAGCAGTGGAAACAGGGGGCTCTATGGCTACACCTTC. This codes for CASSGNRGLYGYTF.

This rearrangement joins TRBV14 to TRBJ1-2; 7 bases line up with TRBD1. Germline CDR1 is SGHDN and CDR2 is FVKESK. V trimming: 0 bases; J trimming: 0 bases; junction bases outside the gene matches: 10. There are 18 residues in the CDR3. The CDR3 DNA reads as TGTGCCAGCAGCCAAGATACGACAGGGCGTCCGGCTAACTATGGCTACACCTTC. It encodes CASSQDTTGRPANYGYTF.

The chain combines TRBV19 with TRBJ1-1, with TRBD1 matching over 9 bases. Germline assignment: CDR1 LNHDA and CDR2 SQIVND (reference sequence). CDR3 length equals 13 residues. V was pared by 6 bases and J by 5 bases, with 4 bases of the junction left unmatched. The CDR3: CASRTTGGTEAFF. CDR3 DNA: TGTGCCAGTAGAACGACAGGGGGGACTGAAGCTTTCTTT.

This chain connects TRBV27 to TRBJ2-1; TRBD1 matches at 9 bases. Trimming at V came to 0 bases and at J to 4 bases, leaving 1 base not matched to a gene. Germline V lookup: CDR1 MNHEY, CDR2 SMNVEV (reference sequence). The CDR3 is 15 amino acids. DNA for the CDR3: TGTGCCAGCAGTTTATCGGGGACAGGGTACAATGAGCAGTTCTTC. Residues: CASSLSGTGYNEQFF.